This TCR beta chain was found in a study of T cells after yellow fever vaccination. Study-wide points: Researchers report a weaker secondary response that nonetheless peaked faster, day 5 versus 15. There was a small share of clonotypes that showed up in both the CD4 and CD8 compartments. Abundant clonotypes from the bulk population could get into FACS-sorted repertoires as contaminants.

V shed 2 bases, J shed 1 base, and the junction held 7 bases outside the gene matches. The length of the CDR3 is 17 residues. Per the germline V gene, CDR1 is MDHEN and CDR2 is SYDVKM. TCRdb ran MiXCR on the 5' RACE reads and lists one entry per CDR3 protein. The top ten clones hold about 25% of a sample with about 110,000 distinct CDR3 sequences, 7% to 8.5% of them seen once. In this sample, this clonotype turned up a few times. Antigen specificity is unknown. The chain joins TRBV28 to TRBJ2-4, with TRBD1 matching 8 bases. The sequence derives from a man aged 30 to 39 who received the YFV17D yellow fever vaccine. Sequences were derived from CD8+ T cells sorted from PBMCs, sampled 45 days after the yellow fever booster vaccination. In nucleotides, the CDR3 is TGTGCCAGCAGTTTAATTGGACAGGGTCTCGCCAAAAACATTCAGTACTTC. This sequence encodes CASSLIGQGLAKNIQYF.